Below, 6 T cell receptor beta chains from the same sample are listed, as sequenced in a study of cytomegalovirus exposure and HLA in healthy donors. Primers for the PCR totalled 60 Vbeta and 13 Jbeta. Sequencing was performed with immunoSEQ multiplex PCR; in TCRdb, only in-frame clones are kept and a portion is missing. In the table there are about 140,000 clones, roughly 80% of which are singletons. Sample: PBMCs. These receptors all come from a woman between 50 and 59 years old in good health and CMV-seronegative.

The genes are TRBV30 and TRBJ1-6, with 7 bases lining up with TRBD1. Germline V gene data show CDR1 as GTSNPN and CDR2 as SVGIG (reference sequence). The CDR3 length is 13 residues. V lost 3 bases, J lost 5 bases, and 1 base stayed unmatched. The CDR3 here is CAWSGTDNSPLHF. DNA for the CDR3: TGTGCCTGGAGCGGGACAGATAATTCACCCCTCCACTTT. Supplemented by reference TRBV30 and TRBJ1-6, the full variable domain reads SQTIHQWPATLVQPVGSPLSLECTVEGTSNPNLYWYRQAAGRGLQLLFYSVGIGQISSEVPQNLSASRPQDRQFILSSKKLLLSDSGFYLCAWSGTDNSPLHFGNGTRLTVT.

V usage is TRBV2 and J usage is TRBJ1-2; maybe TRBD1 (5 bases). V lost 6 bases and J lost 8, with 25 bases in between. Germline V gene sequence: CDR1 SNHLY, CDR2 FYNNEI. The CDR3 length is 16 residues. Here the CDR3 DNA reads TGTGCCAGCAGATCCTCCGGAATCAGGGATTTAAGGGGCTACACCTTC. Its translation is CASRSSGIRDLRGYTF.

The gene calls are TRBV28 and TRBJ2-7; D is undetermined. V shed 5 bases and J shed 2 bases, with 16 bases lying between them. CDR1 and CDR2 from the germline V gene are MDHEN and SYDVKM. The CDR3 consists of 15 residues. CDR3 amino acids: CASSPITGFAYEQYF. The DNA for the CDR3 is TGTGCCAGCAGTCCGATTACCGGGTTTGCCTACGAGCAGTACTTC.

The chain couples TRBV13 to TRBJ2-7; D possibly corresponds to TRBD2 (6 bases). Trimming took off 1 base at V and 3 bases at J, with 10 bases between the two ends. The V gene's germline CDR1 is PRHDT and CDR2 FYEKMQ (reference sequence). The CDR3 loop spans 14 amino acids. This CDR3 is CASSLAGVVYEQYF. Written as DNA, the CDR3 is TGTGCCAGCAGCTTAGCGGGGGTCGTCTACGAGCAGTACTTC.

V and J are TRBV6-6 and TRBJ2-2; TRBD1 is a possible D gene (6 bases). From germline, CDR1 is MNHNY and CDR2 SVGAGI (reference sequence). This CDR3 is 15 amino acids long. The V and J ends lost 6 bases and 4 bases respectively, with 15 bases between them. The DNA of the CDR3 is TGTGCCAGCAGATCACGACAGGTCGTCACCGGGGAGCTGTTTTTT. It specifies CASRSRQVVTGELFF.

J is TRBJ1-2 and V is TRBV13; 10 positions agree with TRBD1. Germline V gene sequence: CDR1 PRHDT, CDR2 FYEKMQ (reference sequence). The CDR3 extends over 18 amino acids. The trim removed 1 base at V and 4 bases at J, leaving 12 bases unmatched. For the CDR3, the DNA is TGTGCCAGCAGCTTAGTCCAGACAGGGGGCTTAGGTGTCTATGGCTACACCTTC. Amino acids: CASSLVQTGGLGVYGYTF.